A single sample is the source of the 20 T cell receptor beta chains below, sequenced in a study of neurological immune-mediated disorders. TCRdb called the 5' RACE reads again in MiXCR, with one record for every CDR3 protein. This table has 55,000 to 75,000 distinct CDR3 sequences, about 2.5% appearing once. The sample comprised PBMCs. These receptors all come from a man over 45 with multiple sclerosis.

This clonotype was seen ten or more times. J is TRBJ1-1 and V is TRBV28, with D perhaps matching TRBD1 (5 bases). This CDR3 region has 15 residues. Trimming removed 5 bases from V and 0 bases from J, with 13 bases in between. Germline assignment: CDR1 MDHEN and CDR2 SYDVKM. CDR3 sequence reads: CASSVIPGLNTEAFF. For the CDR3, the DNA is TGTGCCAGCAGTGTGATACCGGGGCTGAACACTGAAGCTTTCTTT.

This clonotype showed up many times. The rearrangement links TRBV20-1 to TRBJ1-1, with D maybe TRBD1 (5 bases). The CDR3 is 14 residues long. Germline lookup yields CDR1 DFQATT and CDR2 SNEGSKA (reference sequence). The V gene lost 3 bases and the J gene lost 0 bases, with 11 bases spanning the gap. DNA of the CDR3: TGCAGTGCTAGTTGGGGCAGGATGAACACTGAAGCTTTCTTT. Protein sequence: CSASWGRMNTEAFF.

The chain recombines TRBV5-1 with TRBJ2-3; possibly TRBD1 for D (6 bases). Per the germline V gene, CDR1 is SGHRS and CDR2 is YFSETQ. CDR3 length: 13 amino acids. Between the trimmed V and J ends, which lost 7 bases and 4 bases, there was a span of 13 bases. This CDR3 is CASSPAGADTQYF. The CDR3 bases are TGCGCCAGCTCCCCCGCAGGGGCAGATACGCAGTATTTT.

This clonotype was counted ten times or more. V usage is TRBV5-6 and J usage is TRBJ2-7; 8 positions agree with TRBD1. This CDR3 has 15 amino acids. Germline V gene lookup returns CDR1 SGHDT and CDR2 YYEEEE. Germline trimming cut 1 base from V and 3 bases from J; bases unmatched to any gene: 6. CDR3 protein: CASSLQGTGSYEQYF. The CDR3 nucleotides read TGTGCCAGCAGCTTGCAGGGGACAGGAAGCTACGAGCAGTACTTC.

Ten or more counts support this clonotype. This chain uses TRBV15 with TRBJ2-6; D is possibly TRBD1 (5 bases). The CDR3 totals 16 residues. The V gene's germline CDR1 is LNHNV and CDR2 YYDKDF (reference sequence). Trimming removed 0 bases at V and 1 base at J, with 7 bases between. CDR3 loop: CATSRDAGSGANVLTF. CDR3 bases: TGTGCCACCAGCAGAGATGCAGGGTCTGGGGCCAACGTCCTGACTTTC.

This clonotype showed up many times. J is TRBJ1-2 and V is TRBV5-1, with TRBD1 matching over 9 bases. CDR1 SGHRS and CDR2 YFSETQ come from the germline V gene. The CDR3 consists of 13 residues. The V and J ends lost 4 bases and 7 bases, in that order; junction bases with no gene match: 5. The CDR3: CASSTGQGIGYTF. The CDR3 DNA reads TGCGCCAGCAGCACGGGACAGGGTATTGGCTACACCTTC.

In this sample, this clonotype turned up many times. The CDR3 reads CASSYPPGQAYRGELFF. The CDR3 region has the DNA TGTGCCAGCAGCTACCCTCCGGGACAGGCCTATCGGGGGGAGCTGTTTTTT. The gene calls are TRBV11-2 and TRBJ2-2; 8 nucleotides agree with TRBD1. This CDR3 contains 17 residues. Germline trimming cut 4 bases from V and 8 bases from J; bases unmatched to any gene: 15. Germline CDR1 reads SGHAT; CDR2 reads FQNNGV. The entire variable domain, with the rest obtained from reference TRBV11-2 and TRBJ2-2, is as follows: EAGVAQSPRYKIIEKRQSVAFWCNPISGHATLYWYQQILGQGPKLLIQFQNNGVVDDSQLPKDRFSAERLKGVDSTLKIQPAKLEDSAVYLCASSYPPGQAYRGELFFGEGSRLTVL.

Ten or more counts support this clonotype. The genes are TRBV5-1 and TRBJ2-5, with 7 bases aligning to TRBD2. V trimming: 4 bases; J trimming: 3 bases; junction bases outside the gene matches: 6. This CDR3 spans 14 amino acids. CDR1 and CDR2 from the germline V gene are SGHRS and YFSETQ. CDR3 protein: CASSPGAGEETQYF. DNA for the CDR3: TGCGCCAGCAGCCCCGGGGCGGGGGAAGAGACCCAGTACTTC.

This clonotype was recorded many times. The V and J genes are TRBV14 and TRBJ1-1, with D unclear. This CDR3 spans 13 amino acids. With 7 bases removed from V and 4 bases from J, the gap between germline ends came to 13 bases. The V gene's germline CDR1 is SGHDN and CDR2 FVKESK. The CDR3 region is CASIPELGTEAFF. The CDR3 DNA is TGTGCCAGCATTCCGGAATTGGGCACTGAAGCTTTCTTT.

This clonotype was detected many times. V is TRBV12-3 or TRBV12-4 and J is TRBJ2-1, with 10 positions matching TRBD2. V lost 8 bases to trimming and J lost 6 bases; unmatched junction nucleotides: 4. There are 13 residues in the CDR3. This chain's CDR3 is CASRRLAGNEQFF. The CDR3 nucleotides are TGTGCCAGCCGAAGACTAGCGGGCAATGAGCAGTTCTTC.

In its sample, this clonotype was seen many times. The gene calls are TRBV7-9 and TRBJ2-2, with TRBD1 matching 8 bases. The germline CDR1 and CDR2 sequences are SEHNR and FQNEAQ (reference sequence). The CDR3 covers 15 residues. Trimming took 4 bases from V and 3 from J; bases not matched to a gene: 4. The CDR3 loop reads CASSSPQGDTGELFF. In DNA form, the CDR3 reads TGTGCCAGCAGCTCGCCACAGGGGGACACCGGGGAGCTGTTTTTT.

This clonotype was recorded at least ten times. This chain links TRBV10-3 with TRBJ1-5; 9 bases align to TRBD1. This CDR3 spans 17 amino acids. V was clipped by 11 bases and J by 2 bases; unmatched bases: 16. Looked up from germline, CDR1 is ENHRY and CDR2 is SYGVKD. CDR3 DNA: TGTGCCTCCGGGACAGGGACGGGGGACAGGGGCAATCAGCCCCAGCATTTT. This sequence encodes CASGTGTGDRGNQPQHF.

This clonotype was seen repeatedly, ten times or more. The chain recombines TRBV12-3 or TRBV12-4 with TRBJ1-2, with 8 bases matching TRBD1. V lost 1 base, J lost 2 bases, and 0 bases stayed unmatched. This CDR3 is 14 amino acids long. The CDR3 DNA sequence: TGTGCCAGCAGTTTAGGGGACAGGAACTATGGCTACACCTTC. Translation: CASSLGDRNYGYTF.

This clonotype was recorded at least ten times. This chain uses TRBV10-3 with TRBJ2-3, with 9 bases aligning to TRBD2. This CDR3 is 15 amino acids long. The V gene end was trimmed by 6 bases and the J gene end by 0 bases; junction bases not matched to a gene: 4. Germline V gives CDR1 ENHRY, CDR2 SYGVKD. CDR3 region: CAIRSTSGSTDTQYF. The CDR3 bases are TGTGCCATCAGGTCGACTAGCGGTAGCACAGATACGCAGTATTTT.

About this clonotype itself: With a much larger clone just one base away, this may be a read error. V usage is TRBV5-1 and J usage is TRBJ2-6; 7 bases fit TRBD1. With 2 bases clipped from V and 0 bases from J, the junction kept 2 bases outside the gene matches. The CDR3 is 16 residues long. Germline V gene sequence: CDR1 SGHRS, CDR2 YFSETQ. CDR3 DNA: TGCGCCAGCAGCTTAGGACAGGTCTCTGGGGCCAACGTCCTGACTTTC. Amino acids: CASSLGQVSGANVLTF.

This clonotype appeared many times. The V call is TRBV7-8, the J call TRBJ1-5, with 7 bases that match TRBD1. The CDR3 is made up of 15 amino acids. Germline V CDR1 and CDR2: SGHVS, FQNEAQ. Trimming cost V 4 bases and J 0 bases; bases outside gene matches: 3. CDR3 in DNA: TGTGCCAGCAGCTCCACAGGGGTTAGCAATCAGCCCCAGCATTTT. Amino acid sequence: CASSSTGVSNQPQHF.

Ten or more counts support this clonotype. This chain connects TRBV5-5 to TRBJ2-2; D call uncertain. Trimming shortened V by 0 bases and J by 0 bases, and 3 bases separated the two germline ends. Looked up from germline, CDR1 is SGHKS and CDR2 is YYEKEE (reference sequence). The CDR3 consists of 14 residues. The CDR3 is CASSLGPNTGELFF. The CDR3, as DNA: TGTGCCAGCAGCTTGGGTCCGAACACCGGGGAGCTGTTTTTT.

In its sample, this clonotype was seen a few times. Being one base from a much bigger clone, this may be a read error. This chain uses TRBV11-2 with TRBJ1-6; D is unresolved. The ends were cut back, 4 bases at V and 7 bases at J, with 8 bases in the middle. The CDR3 has 13 amino acids. The V gene's germline CDR1 is SGHAT and CDR2 FQNNGV. The CDR3 nucleotides read TGTGCCAGCAGCTCGTCCAACAATTCACCCCTCCACTTT. This codes for CASSSSNNSPLHF. The variable domain in full, completed from reference TRBV11-2 and TRBJ1-6, reads EAGVAQSPRYKIIEKRQSVAFWCNPISGHATLYWYQQILGQGPKLLIQFQNNGVVDDSQLPKDRFSAERLKGVDSTLKIQPAKLEDSAVYLCASSSSNNSPLHFGNGTRLTVT.

This clonotype appeared a few times. The rearrangement uses TRBV14 and TRBJ1-1; D call uncertain. Trimming cost V 0 bases and J 12 bases, with 17 bases left between them. Germline values: CDR1 SGHDN, CDR2 FVKESK. This CDR3 has 14 amino acids. The CDR3 region has the DNA TGTGCCAGCAGCCAAGATCTTGGGAATGTCGTGTCTTTCTTT. Its translation is CASSQDLGNVVSFF. The full variable domain, in which reference TRBV14 and TRBJ1-1 provide the parts outside the CDR3, is EAGVTQFPSHSVIEKGQTVTLRCDPISGHDNLYWYRRVMGKEIKFLLHFVKESKQDESGMPNNRFLAERTGGTYSTLKVQPAELEDSGVYFCASSQDLGNVVSFFGQGTRLTVV.

This clonotype was recorded at least ten times. DNA for the CDR3: TGTGCCAGCAGGGGGTTTGGGGCCAACGTCCTGACTTTC. Amino acids: CASRGFGANVLTF. This chain connects TRBV5-6 to TRBJ2-6; D not certain. Germline CDR1 SGHDT, CDR2 YYEEEE. The CDR3 has 13 amino acids. The V end lost 5 bases, the J end lost 3 bases, and 6 bases lay between the germline ends.